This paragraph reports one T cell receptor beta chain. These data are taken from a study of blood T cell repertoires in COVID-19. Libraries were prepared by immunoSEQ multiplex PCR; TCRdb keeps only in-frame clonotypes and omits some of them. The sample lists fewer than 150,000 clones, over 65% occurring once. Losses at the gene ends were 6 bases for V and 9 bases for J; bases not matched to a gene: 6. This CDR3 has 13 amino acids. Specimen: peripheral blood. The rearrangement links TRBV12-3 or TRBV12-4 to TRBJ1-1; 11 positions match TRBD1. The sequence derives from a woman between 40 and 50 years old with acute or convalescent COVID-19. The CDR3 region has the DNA TGTGCCAGCAGCTACGGACAGGGGGCGAAAGCTTTCTTT. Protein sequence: CASSYGQGAKAFF.